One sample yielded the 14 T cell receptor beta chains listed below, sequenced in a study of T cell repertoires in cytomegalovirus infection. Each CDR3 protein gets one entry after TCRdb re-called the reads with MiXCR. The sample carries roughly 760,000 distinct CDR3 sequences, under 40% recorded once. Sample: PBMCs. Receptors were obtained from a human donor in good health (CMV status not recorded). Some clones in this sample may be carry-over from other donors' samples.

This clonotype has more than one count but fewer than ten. CDR3 protein: CASSDSLAYKETQYF. CDR3 nucleotide sequence: TGTGCCAGCAGCGACAGCCTAGCGTATAAAGAGACCCAGTACTTC. The chain carries TRBV11-2 and TRBJ2-5; a weak D match, TRBD2 (6 bases). The CDR3 runs to 15 residues. Trimming took 5 bases from V and 3 from J, leaving 16 bases between them. CDR1 SGHAT and CDR2 FQNNGV come from the germline V gene.

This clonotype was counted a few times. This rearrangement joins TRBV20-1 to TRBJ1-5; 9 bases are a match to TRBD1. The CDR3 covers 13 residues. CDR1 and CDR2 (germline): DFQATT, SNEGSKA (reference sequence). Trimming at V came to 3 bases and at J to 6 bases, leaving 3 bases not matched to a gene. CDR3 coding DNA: TGCAGTGCTAGGGGACAGGGTGGTCAGCCCCAGCATTTT. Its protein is CSARGQGGQPQHF.

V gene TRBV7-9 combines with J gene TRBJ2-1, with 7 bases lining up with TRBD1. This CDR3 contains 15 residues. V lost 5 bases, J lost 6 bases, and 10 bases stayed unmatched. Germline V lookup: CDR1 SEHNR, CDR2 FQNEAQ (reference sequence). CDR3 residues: CASSLGGLNRNEQFF. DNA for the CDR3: TGTGCCAGCAGCCTAGGGGGCCTAAATCGCAATGAGCAGTTCTTC.

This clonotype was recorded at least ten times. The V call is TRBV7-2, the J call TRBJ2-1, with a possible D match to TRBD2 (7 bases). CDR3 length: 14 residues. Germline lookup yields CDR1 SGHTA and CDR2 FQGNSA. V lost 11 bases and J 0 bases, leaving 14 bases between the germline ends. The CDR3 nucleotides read TGTGCCTGGGGGGAGGGGGGCTCCTACAATGAGCAGTTCTTC. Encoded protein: CAWGEGGSYNEQFF.

This chain's CDR3 is CASSPLRGRAQETQYF. CDR3 DNA sequence: TGTGCCAGCAGCCCTCTGAGGGGGAGGGCCCAAGAGACCCAGTACTTC. This sequence joins TRBV7-2 and TRBJ2-5, with a possible D match to TRBD2 (7 bases). Trimming pared 5 bases from V and 1 base from J, leaving 17 bases between. The germline gives CDR1 SGHTA, CDR2 FQGNSA. The length of the CDR3 is 16 residues.

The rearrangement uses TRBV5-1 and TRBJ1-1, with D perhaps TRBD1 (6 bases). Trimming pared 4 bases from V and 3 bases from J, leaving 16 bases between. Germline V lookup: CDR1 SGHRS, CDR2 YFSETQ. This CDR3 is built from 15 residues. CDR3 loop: CASSLSGVEDTEAFF. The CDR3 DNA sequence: TGCGCCAGCAGCCTTTCAGGGGTGGAAGACACTGAAGCTTTCTTT.

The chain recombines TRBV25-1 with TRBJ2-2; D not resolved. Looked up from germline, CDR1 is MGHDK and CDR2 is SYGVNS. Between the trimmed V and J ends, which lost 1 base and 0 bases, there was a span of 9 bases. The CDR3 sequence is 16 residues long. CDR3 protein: CASSEFSQANTGELFF. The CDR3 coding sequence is TGTGCCAGCAGTGAATTCAGTCAGGCGAACACCGGGGAGCTGTTTTTT. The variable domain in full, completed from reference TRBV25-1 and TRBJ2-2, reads EADIYQTPRYLVIGTGKKITLECSQTMGHDKMYWYQQDPGMELHLIHYSYGVNSTEKGDLSSESTVSRIRTEHFPLTLESARPSHTSQYLCASSEFSQANTGELFFGEGSRLTVL.

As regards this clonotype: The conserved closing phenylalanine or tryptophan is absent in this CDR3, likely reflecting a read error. The CDR3 reads CASSAAGGRQTHEQYS. Written as DNA, the CDR3 is TGTGCCAGCAGCGCGGCTGGGGGAAGACAAACCCACGAGCAGTACTCC. The V gene is TRBV7-9, the J gene TRBJ2-7; D is possibly TRBD1 or TRBD2 (5 bases each). The V and J ends lost 5 bases and 5 bases respectively, with 22 bases between them. Germline V gene lookup returns CDR1 SEHNR and CDR2 FQNEAQ (reference sequence). The CDR3 is 16 amino acids.

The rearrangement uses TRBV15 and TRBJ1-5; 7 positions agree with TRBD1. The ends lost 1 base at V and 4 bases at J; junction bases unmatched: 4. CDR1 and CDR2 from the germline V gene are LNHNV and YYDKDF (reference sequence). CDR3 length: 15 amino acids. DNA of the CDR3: TGTGCCACCAGCAGAGGGACAGGATTAAATCAGCCCCAGCATTTT. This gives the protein CATSRGTGLNQPQHF.

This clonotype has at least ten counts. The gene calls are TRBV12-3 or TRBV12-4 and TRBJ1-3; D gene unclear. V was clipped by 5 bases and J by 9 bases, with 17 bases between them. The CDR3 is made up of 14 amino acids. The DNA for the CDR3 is TGTGCCAGCAGTCTTCGGGCAGCTGTAGGCACCATATATTTT. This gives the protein CASSLRAAVGTIYF.

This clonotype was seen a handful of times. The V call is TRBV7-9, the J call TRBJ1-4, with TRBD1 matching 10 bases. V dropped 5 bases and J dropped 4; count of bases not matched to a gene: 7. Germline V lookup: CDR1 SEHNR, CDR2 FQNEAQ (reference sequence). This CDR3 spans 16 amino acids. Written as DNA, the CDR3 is TGTGCCAGCAGCGGCGCGGACAGGGGGAATAATGAAAAACTGTTTTTT. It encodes CASSGADRGNNEKLFF.

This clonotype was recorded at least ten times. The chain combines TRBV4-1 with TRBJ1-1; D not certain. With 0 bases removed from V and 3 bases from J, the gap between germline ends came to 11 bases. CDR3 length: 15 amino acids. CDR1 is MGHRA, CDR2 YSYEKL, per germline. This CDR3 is CASSQDKRPDTEAFF. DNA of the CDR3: TGCGCCAGCAGCCAAGATAAGAGACCGGACACTGAAGCTTTCTTT.

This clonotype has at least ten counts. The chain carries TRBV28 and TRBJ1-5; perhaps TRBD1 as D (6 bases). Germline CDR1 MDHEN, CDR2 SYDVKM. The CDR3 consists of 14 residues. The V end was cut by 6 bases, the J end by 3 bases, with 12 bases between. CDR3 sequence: CASSFGQFNQPQHF. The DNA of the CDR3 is TGTGCCAGCAGCTTCGGACAGTTCAATCAGCCCCAGCATTTT. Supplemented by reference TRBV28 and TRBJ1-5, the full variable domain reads DVKVTQSSRYLVKRTGEKVFLECVQDMDHENMFWYRQDPGLGLRLIYFSYDVKMKEKGDIPEGYSVSREKKERFSLILESASTNQTSMYLCASSFGQFNQPQHFGDGTRLSIL.

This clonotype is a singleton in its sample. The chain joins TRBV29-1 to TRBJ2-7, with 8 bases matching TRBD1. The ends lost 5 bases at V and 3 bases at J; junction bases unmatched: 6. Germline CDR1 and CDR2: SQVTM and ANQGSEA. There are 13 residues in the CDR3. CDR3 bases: TGCAGCGTTTCCGGGACAGGAATCTACGAGCAGTACTTC. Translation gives CSVSGTGIYEQYF.